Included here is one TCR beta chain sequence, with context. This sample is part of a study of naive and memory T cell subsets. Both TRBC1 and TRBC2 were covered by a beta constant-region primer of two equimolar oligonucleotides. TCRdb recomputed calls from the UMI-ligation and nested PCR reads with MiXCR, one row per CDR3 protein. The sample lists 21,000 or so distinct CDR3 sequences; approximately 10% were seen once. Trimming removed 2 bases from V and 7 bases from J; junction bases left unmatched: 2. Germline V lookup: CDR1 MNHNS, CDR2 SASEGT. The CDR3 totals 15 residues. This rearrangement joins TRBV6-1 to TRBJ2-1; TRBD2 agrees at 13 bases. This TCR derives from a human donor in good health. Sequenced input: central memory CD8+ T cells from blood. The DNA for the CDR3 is TGTGCCAGCAGTGAAAGGACTAGCGGGAGAAATGAGCAGTTCTTC. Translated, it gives CASSERTSGRNEQFF.